Below are 21 T cell receptor beta chains sequenced from a single sample in a study of cytomegalovirus exposure and HLA in healthy donors (TCRdb year 2017). To prepare the library, the immunoSEQ multiplex PCR assay was applied. For the multiplex PCR, a mixture combining 60 forward primers for TCR Vbeta segments and 13 reverse primers for TCR Jbeta segments was used. What TCRdb holds here is the immuneACCESS table cut down to in-frame rearrangements. Part of the clones is not present; checked against another copy, under half of the missing clones reflect an unresolved V gene, and the others are unexplained. The sample table contains 180,000 or so clones; only one count was recorded for around 88% of them. Clones ranked in the top ten supply around 0.3% of the sample. Sequencing used PBMCs. These receptors all stem from a woman aged 30 to 39 in good health and CMV-seronegative.

The gene calls are TRBV2 and TRBJ2-4, with 7 bases identical to TRBD2. Per the germline V gene, CDR1 is SNHLY and CDR2 is FYNNEI. V shed 4 bases and J 6 bases; nucleotides not matched to a gene: 3. The CDR3 extends over 13 amino acids. The CDR3: CASSGEGVNIQYF. The DNA of the CDR3 is TGTGCCAGCAGTGGGGAGGGAGTAAACATTCAGTACTTC. The full variable domain, in which reference TRBV2 and TRBJ2-4 provide the parts outside the CDR3, is EPEVTQTPSHQVTQMGQEVILRCVPISNHLYFYWYRQILGQKVEFLVSFYNNEISEKSEIFDDQFSVERPDGSNFTLKIRSTKLEDSAMYFCASSGEGVNIQYFGAGTRLSVL.

The rearrangement joins TRBV4-1 to TRBJ2-1, with 12 nucleotides matching TRBD2. CDR3 length: 19 residues. Losses at the gene ends were 1 base for V and 6 bases for J; bases not matched to a gene: 13. The germline V gene has CDR1 MGHRA and CDR2 YSYEKL. CDR3: CASSQAENSLAGGPNEQFF. For the CDR3, the DNA is TGCGCCAGCAGCCAAGCTGAAAACTCTCTAGCGGGGGGGCCCAATGAGCAGTTCTTC.

This clone has just one count. The chain joins TRBV28 to TRBJ1-2, with a tentative D call TRBD1 (5 bases). Per the germline V gene, CDR1 is MDHEN and CDR2 is SYDVKM. The V gene lost 3 bases and the J gene lost 8 bases, with 13 bases spanning the gap. The CDR3 totals 13 residues. CDR3 sequence reads: CASSLVRAGGYTF. CDR3 coding DNA: TGTGCCAGCAGTTTGGTCAGGGCGGGAGGCTACACCTTC.

This clone has only one observation. This chain joins TRBV28 and TRBJ2-1, with 7 bases aligning to TRBD2. The CDR3 contains 16 residues. The J segment lost 5 bases and the V segment lost 5 bases, leaving 12 bases of the junction unmatched. Germline V CDR1 and CDR2: MDHEN, SYDVKM. The CDR3 spells CASSVLPASGDNEQFF. CDR3 sequence (DNA): TGTGCCAGCAGTGTTCTTCCGGCTAGCGGTGACAATGAGCAGTTCTTC.

This rearrangement joins TRBV28 to TRBJ1-3; TRBD1 is a possible D gene (6 bases). Deletions cut 6 bases from V and 0 bases from J, with 12 bases between. This CDR3 spans 15 amino acids. Germline loops: CDR1 MDHEN, CDR2 SYDVKM. CDR3 region: CASSGDTASGNTIYF. CDR3 nucleotide sequence: TGTGCCAGCAGCGGGGACACCGCCTCTGGAAACACCATATATTTT.

Comment on this clone: This specimen includes other DNA sequences encoding the same CDR3. This chain connects TRBV13 to TRBJ2-1; D unclear. Germline-derived CDR1 and CDR2 are PRHDT and FYEKMQ (reference sequence). The CDR3 extends over 14 amino acids. Trimming cost V 0 bases and J 0 bases, with 3 bases left between them. CDR3 sequence: CASSLGGSYNEQFF. CDR3 DNA sequence: TGTGCCAGCAGCTTAGGCGGCTCCTACAATGAGCAGTTCTTC.

The chain joins TRBV18 to TRBJ2-1, with 8 positions matching TRBD2. The CDR3 loop spans 16 amino acids. Germline CDR1 reads KGHSH; CDR2 reads LQKENI. V shed 6 bases, J shed 0 bases, and the junction held 7 bases outside the gene matches. CDR3 nucleotides: TGTGCCAGCTCTCTCCAAGCGGGAGACTCCTACAATGAGCAGTTCTTC. This encodes CASSLQAGDSYNEQFF.

The chain combines TRBV2 with TRBJ1-1, with D possibly matching TRBD1 (5 bases). Germline V gene data show CDR1 as SNHLY and CDR2 as FYNNEI. V was trimmed by 6 bases and J by 0 bases, leaving 11 bases between them. CDR3 length: 14 amino acids. CDR3 DNA: TGTGCCAGCAGCGCGGGACGGCTGAACACTGAAGCTTTCTTT. Amino acids: CASSAGRLNTEAFF.

This chain links TRBV5-4 with TRBJ2-5; 11 nucleotides align to TRBD2. The CDR3 runs 14 residues. Germline CDR1 and CDR2: SGHNT and YYREEE (reference sequence). Trimming took 4 bases from V and 3 from J; bases not matched to a gene: 2. This chain's CDR3 is CASSPSGGKETQYF. In DNA form, the CDR3 reads TGTGCCAGCAGCCCTAGCGGGGGGAAAGAGACCCAGTACTTC.

V usage is TRBV28 and J usage is TRBJ2-3; possibly TRBD2 for D (5 bases). From germline, CDR1 is MDHEN and CDR2 SYDVKM. This CDR3 has 16 amino acids. Trimming cost V 5 bases and J 2 bases, with 17 bases left between them. CDR3 residues: CASSPLQRGYTDTQYF. The CDR3, as DNA: TGTGCCAGCAGTCCCTTACAACGGGGATACACAGATACGCAGTATTTT.

The chain recombines TRBV6-6 with TRBJ2-1; TRBD2 agrees at 9 bases. The CDR3 runs 15 residues. Germline values: CDR1 MNHNY, CDR2 SVGAGI (reference sequence). With V trimmed by 8 bases and J by 2 bases, 7 bases remained unmatched. CDR3 in amino acids: CASSGAGGAYNEQFF. As DNA, the CDR3 is TGTGCCAGCTCTGGGGCGGGAGGGGCCTACAATGAGCAGTTCTTC.

This sequence joins TRBV29-1 and TRBJ2-2; D not certain. Between the trimmed V and J ends, which lost 4 bases and 7 bases, there was a span of 10 bases. CDR1 is SQVTM, CDR2 ANQGSEA, per germline. The CDR3 is 12 residues long. This chain's CDR3 is CSVGFEVGELFF. The CDR3 bases are TGCAGCGTTGGATTCGAGGTCGGGGAGCTGTTTTTT.

This chain uses TRBV9 with TRBJ2-3; possible D gene TRBD1, 6 bases. The CDR3 contains 14 residues. The germline V gene has CDR1 SGDLS and CDR2 YYNGEE. Deletions cut 4 bases from V and 0 bases from J, with 9 bases between. CDR3: CASSSQGSTDTQYF. CDR3 bases: TGTGCCAGCAGCTCACAGGGAAGCACAGATACGCAGTATTTT.

The chain couples TRBV6-1 to TRBJ1-1; D possibly corresponds to TRBD1 (6 bases). CDR3 length: 15 residues. V gave up 2 bases and J gave up 0 bases, with 10 bases separating them. CDR1 is MNHNS and CDR2 is SASEGT in the germline V gene. DNA of the CDR3: TGTGCCAGCAGTGAACATCGGACAGTGAACACTGAAGCTTTCTTT. Amino acid sequence: CASSEHRTVNTEAFF.

The chain uses TRBV6-1 and TRBJ2-4; possible D gene TRBD2, 6 bases. CDR3 size: 11 residues. The V gene's germline CDR1 is MNHNS and CDR2 SASEGT. Between the trimmed V and J ends, which lost 8 bases and 6 bases, there was a span of 8 bases. CDR3 in amino acids: CASRERNIQYF. CDR3 nucleotides: TGTGCCAGCCGGGAGAGAAACATTCAGTACTTC.

This clone has only one observation. The J gene is TRBJ1-1, the V gene TRBV2, with D hard to call. V gave up 2 bases and J gave up 11 bases, with 9 bases separating them. Germline V lookup: CDR1 SNHLY, CDR2 FYNNEI. This CDR3 contains 11 residues. The CDR3 DNA reads TGTGCCAGCAGTGAAAACGGCAGGGCTTTCTTT. Residues: CASSENGRAFF.

This clone was found a few times. The chain joins TRBV18 to TRBJ1-2; D is uncertain. Germline V CDR1 and CDR2: KGHSH, LQKENI. The V gene lost 2 bases and the J gene lost 3 bases, with 10 bases spanning the gap. The length of the CDR3 is 14 residues. As DNA, the CDR3 is TGTGCCAGCTCACCAAGTGACAAATACTATGGCTACACCTTC. As protein: CASSPSDKYYGYTF.

This chain uses TRBV5-1 with TRBJ2-1; unclear D gene. The V and J ends lost 0 bases and 0 bases respectively, with 10 bases between them. The germline V gene has CDR1 SGHRS and CDR2 YFSETQ. This CDR3 has 16 residues. The CDR3 DNA sequence: TGCGCCAGCAGCTTGGGAGTGGAGAGCTCCTACAATGAGCAGTTCTTC. This codes for CASSLGVESSYNEQFF.

The CDR3 protein is CASSLPGTGGFHGYTF. Written as DNA, the CDR3 is TGTGCCAGCAGCTTGCCCGGGACAGGGGGTTTTCATGGCTACACCTTC. This chain uses TRBV7-2 with TRBJ1-2, with 11 bases identical to TRBD1. V lost 3 bases, J lost 6 bases, and 9 bases stayed unmatched. The CDR3 has 16 amino acids. Germline V lookup: CDR1 SGHTA, CDR2 FQGNSA.

The chain employs TRBV6-1 and TRBJ2-3; possible D gene TRBD1, 5 bases. CDR1 and CDR2 (germline): MNHNS, SASEGT. CDR3 length: 11 residues. Trimming removed 5 bases from V and 9 bases from J, with 9 bases in between. The CDR3 reads CASSPWGTQYF. The CDR3 coding sequence is TGTGCCAGCAGTCCCTGGGGCACGCAGTATTTT.

The gene calls are TRBV7-6 and TRBJ2-2; 7 bases map to TRBD2. The J segment lost 2 bases and the V segment lost 2 bases, leaving 5 bases of the junction unmatched. Per the germline V gene, CDR1 is SGHVS and CDR2 is FNYEAQ. The CDR3 runs 16 residues. Here the CDR3 DNA reads TGTGCCAGCAGCTTAATCCGGGGGGATAACACCGGGGAGCTGTTTTTT. Translating gives CASSLIRGDNTGELFF. The full variable domain, rest sourced from reference TRBV7-6 and TRBJ2-2, is GAGVSQSPRYKVTKRGQDVALRCDPISGHVSLYWYRQALGQGPEFLTYFNYEAQQDKSGLPNDRFSAERPEGSISTLTIQRTEQRDSAMYRCASSLIRGDNTGELFFGEGSRLTVL.